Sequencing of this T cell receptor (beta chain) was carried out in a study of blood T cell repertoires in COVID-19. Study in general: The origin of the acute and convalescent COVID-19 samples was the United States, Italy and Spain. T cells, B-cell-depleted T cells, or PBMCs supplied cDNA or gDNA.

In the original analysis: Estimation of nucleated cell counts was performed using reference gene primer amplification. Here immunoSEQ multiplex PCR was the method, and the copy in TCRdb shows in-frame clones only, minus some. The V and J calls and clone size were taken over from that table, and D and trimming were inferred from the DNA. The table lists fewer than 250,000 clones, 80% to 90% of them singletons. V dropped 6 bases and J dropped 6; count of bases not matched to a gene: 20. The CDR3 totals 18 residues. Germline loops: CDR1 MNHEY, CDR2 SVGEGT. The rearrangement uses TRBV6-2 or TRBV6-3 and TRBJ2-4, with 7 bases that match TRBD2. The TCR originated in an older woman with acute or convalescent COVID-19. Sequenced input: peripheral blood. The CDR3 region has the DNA TGTGCCAGCAGCCGCCGACTCGGGGACTACCTCGGGGGAAACATTCAGTACTTC. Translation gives CASSRRLGDYLGGNIQYF.